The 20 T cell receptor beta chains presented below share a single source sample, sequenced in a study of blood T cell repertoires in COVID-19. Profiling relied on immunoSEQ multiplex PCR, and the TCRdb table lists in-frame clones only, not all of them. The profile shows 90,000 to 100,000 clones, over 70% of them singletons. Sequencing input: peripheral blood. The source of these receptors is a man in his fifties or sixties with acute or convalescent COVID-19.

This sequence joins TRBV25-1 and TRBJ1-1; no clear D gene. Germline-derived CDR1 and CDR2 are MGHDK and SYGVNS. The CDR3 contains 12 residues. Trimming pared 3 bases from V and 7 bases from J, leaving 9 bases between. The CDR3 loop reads CASSDLPSEAFF. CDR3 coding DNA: TGTGCCAGCAGTGACCTCCCGAGTGAAGCTTTCTTT.

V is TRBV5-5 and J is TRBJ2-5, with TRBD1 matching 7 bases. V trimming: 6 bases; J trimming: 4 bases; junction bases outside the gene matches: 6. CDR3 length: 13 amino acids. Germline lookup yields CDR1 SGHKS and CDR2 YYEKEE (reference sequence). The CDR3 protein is CASTTAGGETQYF. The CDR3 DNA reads TGTGCCAGCACCACGGCAGGGGGAGAGACCCAGTACTTC.

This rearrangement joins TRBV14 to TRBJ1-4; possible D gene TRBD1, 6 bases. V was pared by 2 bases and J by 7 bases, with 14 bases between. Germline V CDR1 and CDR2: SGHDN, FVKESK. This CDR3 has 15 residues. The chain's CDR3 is CASSQYGIGGEKLFF. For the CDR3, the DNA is TGTGCCAGCAGCCAATACGGGATAGGGGGTGAAAAACTGTTTTTT.

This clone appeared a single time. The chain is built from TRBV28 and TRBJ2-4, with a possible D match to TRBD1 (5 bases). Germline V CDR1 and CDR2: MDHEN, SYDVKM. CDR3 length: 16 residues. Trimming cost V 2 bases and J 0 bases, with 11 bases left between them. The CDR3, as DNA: TGTGCCAGCAGTTTAGAGACAGTCCTAGCCAAAAACATTCAGTACTTC. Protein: CASSLETVLAKNIQYF.

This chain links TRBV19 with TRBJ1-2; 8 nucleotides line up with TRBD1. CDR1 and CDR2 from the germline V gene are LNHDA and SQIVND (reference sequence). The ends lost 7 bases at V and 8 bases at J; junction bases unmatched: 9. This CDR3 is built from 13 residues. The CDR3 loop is CASTPGQARGYTF. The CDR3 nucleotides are TGTGCCAGTACCCCGGGACAGGCCCGCGGCTACACCTTC.

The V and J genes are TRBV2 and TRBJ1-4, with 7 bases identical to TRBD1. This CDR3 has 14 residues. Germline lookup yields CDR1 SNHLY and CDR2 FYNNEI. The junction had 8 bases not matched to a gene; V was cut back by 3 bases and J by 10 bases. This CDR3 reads CASSEGAGGGKLFF. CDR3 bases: TGTGCCAGCAGTGAGGGGGCAGGGGGTGGAAAACTGTTTTTT.

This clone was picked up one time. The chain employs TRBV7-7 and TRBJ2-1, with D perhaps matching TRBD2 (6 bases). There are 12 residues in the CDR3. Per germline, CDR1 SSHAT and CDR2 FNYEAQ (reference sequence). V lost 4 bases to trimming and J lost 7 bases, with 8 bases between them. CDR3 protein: CASSSSENEQFF. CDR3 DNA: TGTGCCAGCAGCTCTAGCGAAAATGAGCAGTTCTTC.

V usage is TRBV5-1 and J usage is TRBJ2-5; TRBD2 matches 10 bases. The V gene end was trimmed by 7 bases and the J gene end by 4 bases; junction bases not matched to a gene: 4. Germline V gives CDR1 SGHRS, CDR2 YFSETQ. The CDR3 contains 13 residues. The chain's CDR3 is CASESSGGETQYF. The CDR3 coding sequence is TGCGCCAGCGAGTCTAGCGGGGGAGAGACCCAGTACTTC. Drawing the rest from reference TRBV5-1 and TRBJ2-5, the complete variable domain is KAGVTQTPRYLIKTRGQQVTLSCSPISGHRSVSWYQQTPGQGLQFLFEYFSETQRNKGNFPGRFSGRQFSNSRSEMNVSTLELGDSALYLCASESSGGETQYFGPGTRLLVL.

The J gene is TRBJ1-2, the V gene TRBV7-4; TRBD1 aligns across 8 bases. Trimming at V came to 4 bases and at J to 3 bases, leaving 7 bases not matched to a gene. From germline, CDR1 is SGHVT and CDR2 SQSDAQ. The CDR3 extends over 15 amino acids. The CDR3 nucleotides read TGTGCCAGCAGCTCTGGACAGGGCCGATACTATGGCTACACCTTC. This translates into CASSSGQGRYYGYTF.

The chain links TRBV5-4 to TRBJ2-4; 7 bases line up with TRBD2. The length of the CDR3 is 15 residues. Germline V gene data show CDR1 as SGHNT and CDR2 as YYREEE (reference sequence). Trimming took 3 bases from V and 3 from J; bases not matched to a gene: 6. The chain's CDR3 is CASSSSTSSKNIQYF. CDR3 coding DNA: TGTGCCAGCAGCTCTTCGACTAGCAGCAAAAACATTCAGTACTTC.

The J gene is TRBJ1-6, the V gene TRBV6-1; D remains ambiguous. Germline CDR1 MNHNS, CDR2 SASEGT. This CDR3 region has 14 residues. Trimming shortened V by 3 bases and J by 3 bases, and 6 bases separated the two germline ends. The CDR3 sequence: CASSEGSYNSPLHF. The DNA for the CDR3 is TGTGCCAGCAGTGAGGGCAGCTATAATTCACCCCTCCACTTT.

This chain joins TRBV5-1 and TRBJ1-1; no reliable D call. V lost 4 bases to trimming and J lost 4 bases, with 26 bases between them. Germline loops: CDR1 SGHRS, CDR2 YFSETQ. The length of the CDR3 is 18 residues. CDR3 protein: CASSQTTASRMSSTEAFF. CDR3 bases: TGCGCCAGCAGCCAAACCACGGCCTCCAGGATGTCGAGCACTGAAGCTTTCTTT.

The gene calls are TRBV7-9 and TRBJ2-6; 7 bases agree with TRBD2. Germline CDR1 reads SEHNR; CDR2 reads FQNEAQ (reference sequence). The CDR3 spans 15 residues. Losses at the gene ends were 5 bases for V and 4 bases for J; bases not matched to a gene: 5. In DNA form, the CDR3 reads TGTGCCAGCAGCCAAGCGGGGTCCGGGGCCAACGTCCTGACTTTC. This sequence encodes CASSQAGSGANVLTF.

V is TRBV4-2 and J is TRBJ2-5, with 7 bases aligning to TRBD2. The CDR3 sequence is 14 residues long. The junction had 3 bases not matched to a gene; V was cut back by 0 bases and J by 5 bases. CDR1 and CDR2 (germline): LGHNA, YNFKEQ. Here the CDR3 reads CASSQDPSGETQYF. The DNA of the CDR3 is TGTGCCAGCAGCCAAGATCCTAGCGGTGAGACCCAGTACTTC.

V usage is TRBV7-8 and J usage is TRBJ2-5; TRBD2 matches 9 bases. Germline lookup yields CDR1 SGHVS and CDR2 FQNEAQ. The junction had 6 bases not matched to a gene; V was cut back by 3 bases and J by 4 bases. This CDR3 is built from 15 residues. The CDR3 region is CASSFIAGEGETQYF. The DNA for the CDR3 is TGTGCCAGCAGCTTCATAGCGGGAGAGGGAGAGACCCAGTACTTC.

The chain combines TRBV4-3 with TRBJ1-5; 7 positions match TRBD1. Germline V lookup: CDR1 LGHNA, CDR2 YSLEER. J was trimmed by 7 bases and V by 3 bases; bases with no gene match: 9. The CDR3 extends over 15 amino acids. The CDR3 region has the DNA TGCGCCAGCAGCCAGCATCAGGGGGTCGGGCAGCCCCAGCATTTT. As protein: CASSQHQGVGQPQHF.

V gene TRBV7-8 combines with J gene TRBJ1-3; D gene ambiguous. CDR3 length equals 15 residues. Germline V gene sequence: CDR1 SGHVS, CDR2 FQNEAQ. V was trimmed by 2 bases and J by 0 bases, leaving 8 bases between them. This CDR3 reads CASSLRWSSGNTIYF. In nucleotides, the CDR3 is TGTGCCAGCAGCTTAAGATGGAGCTCTGGAAACACCATATATTTT.

In nucleotides, the CDR3 is TGCGCCAGCAGCCAAGGGGGAGGGGGAGAGACCCAGTACTTC. Amino acids: CASSQGGGGETQYF. This sequence joins TRBV4-1 and TRBJ2-5; TRBD2 is a possible D gene (7 bases). Per germline, CDR1 MGHRA and CDR2 YSYEKL. The CDR3 loop spans 14 amino acids. V was shortened by 1 base and J by 4 bases, with 10 bases between the two germline ends.

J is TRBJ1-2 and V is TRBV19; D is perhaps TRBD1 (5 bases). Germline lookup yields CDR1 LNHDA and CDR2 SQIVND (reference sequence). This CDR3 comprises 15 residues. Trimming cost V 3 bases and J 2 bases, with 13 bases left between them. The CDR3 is CASSISGTDNYGYTF. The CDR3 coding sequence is TGTGCCAGTAGTATTTCAGGGACTGACAACTATGGCTACACCTTC. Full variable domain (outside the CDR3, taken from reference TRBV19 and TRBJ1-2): DGGITQSPKYLFRKEGQNVTLSCEQNLNHDAMYWYRQDPGQGLRLIYYSQIVNDFQKGDIAEGYSVSREKKESFPLTVTSAQKNPTAFYLCASSISGTDNYGYTFGSGTRLTVV.

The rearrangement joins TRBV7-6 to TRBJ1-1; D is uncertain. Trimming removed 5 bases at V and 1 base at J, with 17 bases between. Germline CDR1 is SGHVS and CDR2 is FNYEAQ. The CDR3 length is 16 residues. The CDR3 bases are TGTGCCAGCAGCGAGGAGGCCTACGTAAAGAACACTGAAGCTTTCTTT. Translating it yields CASSEEAYVKNTEAFF.